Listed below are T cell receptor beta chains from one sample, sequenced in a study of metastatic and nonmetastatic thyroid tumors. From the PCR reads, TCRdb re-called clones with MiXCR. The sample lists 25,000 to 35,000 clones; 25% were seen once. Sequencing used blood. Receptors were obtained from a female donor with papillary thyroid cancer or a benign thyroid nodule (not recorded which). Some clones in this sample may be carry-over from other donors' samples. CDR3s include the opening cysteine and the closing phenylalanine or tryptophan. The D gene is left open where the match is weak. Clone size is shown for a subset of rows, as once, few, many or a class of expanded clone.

CASSLRQGAQTGELFF TGTGCCAGCAGCTTACGACAGGGGGCACAAACCGGGGAGCTGTTTTTT TRBV11-1 many TRBD1 TRBJ2-2
CSAPDYNSPLHF TGCAGTGCCCCGGACTATAATTCACCCCTCCACTTT TRBV20-1 few . TRBJ1-6
CASSLETGSQTDTQYF TGTGCCAGCAGCTTAGAGACAGGGAGTCAGACAGATACGCAGTATTTT TRBV11-1 many TRBD1 TRBJ2-3
CASSPNTGTGAYEQYF TGTGCCAGCAGTCCTAACACCGGGACAGGGGCCTACGAGCAGTACTTC TRBV28 many TRBD1 TRBJ2-7
CATNGREGRSGELFF TGTGCCACTAACGGGCGGGAGGGCCGCAGCGGGGAGCTGTTTTTT TRBV12-3/TRBV12-4 few TRBD2 TRBJ2-2
CAITGTGGGNEQFF TGCGCCATAACCGGGACAGGGGGCGGGAATGAGCAGTTCTTC TRBV10-2 many TRBD1 TRBJ2-1
CASSMSNTGTEAFF TGTGCCAGTAGTATGTCAAACACAGGGACTGAAGCTTTCTTT TRBV19 many . TRBJ1-1
CASSSRAGVVDTQYF TGTGCCAGCAGTTCCAGGGCGGGAGTGGTGGATACGCAGTATTTT TRBV6-1 few TRBD2 TRBJ2-3
CASSFDRGNGVGVYEQYF TGTGCCAGCAGCTTCGATCGGGGTAACGGAGTGGGGGTATACGAGCAGTACTTC TRBV5-6 many . TRBJ2-7
CASSIIGSSNTEAFF TGTGCCAGTAGTATTATCGGTTCCAGCAACACTGAAGCTTTCTTT TRBV19 many . TRBJ1-1
CAISASAPQTGNTIYF TGTGCCATCAGCGCCTCGGCTCCTCAAACTGGAAACACCATATATTTT TRBV9 . . TRBJ1-3
CASSQVQVSVKNIQYF TGTGCCAGCAGCCAAGTTCAGGTTTCGGTCAAAAACATTCAGTACTTC TRBV3-1 many . TRBJ2-4
CASSPVGGTGTYEQYF TGTGCCAGTAGTCCTGTTGGTGGGACGGGGACCTACGAGCAGTACTTC TRBV19 . . TRBJ2-7
CASSLAPSEQYF TGTGCCAGCAGCTTAGCGCCTAGCGAGCAGTACTTC TRBV7-2 . . TRBJ2-7
CSAWDRGVSPLHF TGCAGTGCTTGGGACAGGGGGGTGTCACCCCTCCACTTT TRBV20-1 . TRBD1 TRBJ1-6
CASQNRDRNTEAFF TGTGCCAGCCAGAATAGAGACAGGAACACTGAAGCTTTCTTT TRBV12-3/TRBV12-4 many . TRBJ1-1
CASSLDPGIGNQPQHF TGTGCCAGCAGCTTGGATCCGGGGATAGGCAATCAGCCCCAGCATTTT TRBV7-8 . . TRBJ1-5
CAWSVGETQYF TGTGCCTGGAGTGTCGGAGAGACCCAGTACTTC TRBV30 many . TRBJ2-5
CASSPGISYNSPLHF TGCGCCAGCAGCCCGGGGATTTCCTATAATTCACCCCTCCACTTT TRBV4-3 many . TRBJ1-6
CAQDSPNSPLHF TGTGCCCAGGACAGTCCAAATTCACCCCTCCACTTT TRBV30 once . TRBJ1-6
CASSEANYGYTF TGTGCCAGCAGCGAAGCTAACTATGGCTACACCTTC TRBV28 few . TRBJ1-2
CASKGTDYGYTF TGCGCCAGCAAAGGGACAGATTATGGCTACACCTTC TRBV5-1 many TRBD1 TRBJ1-2
CASSIDPREAFF TGTGCCAGTAGTATAGACCCCCGGGAAGCTTTCTTT TRBV19 many . TRBJ1-1
CASSLRLAGEKQYF TGCGCCAGCAGCTTGCGACTAGCGGGAGAGAAGCAGTACTTC TRBV5-1 many TRBD2 TRBJ2-7
CAISFRSGGVNTGELFF TGTGCCATTAGTTTCCGCAGCGGGGGGGTGAACACCGGGGAGCTGTTTTTT TRBV27 . TRBD2 TRBJ2-2
CAIRGAGTDHTQYF TGTGCTATACGGGGGGCCGGGACAGACCATACGCAGTATTTT TRBV6-1 . . TRBJ2-3
CATSRVGGVVAGAGSSYNEQFF TGTGCCACCAGCAGAGTCGGCGGAGTGGTAGCGGGAGCTGGGAGCTCCTACAATGAGCAGTTCTTC TRBV15 . TRBD2 TRBJ2-1
CASSYSGEGSYEQYF TGTGCCAGCAGTTACTCGGGGGAAGGGTCCTACGAGCAGTACTTC TRBV6-2/TRBV6-3 medium-sized . TRBJ2-7
CASSPYSGTSAYNEQFF TGTGCCAGCAGTCCATACTCCGGGACTAGCGCCTACAATGAGCAGTTCTTC TRBV12-3/TRBV12-4 . TRBD2 TRBJ2-1
CASGPDPVTQYF TGTGCTAGTGGTCCTGACCCAGTTACGCAGTATTTT TRBV12-5 . . TRBJ2-3
CASNRDRGDEQYF TGTGCCAGCAATCGGGACAGGGGCGACGAGCAGTACTTC TRBV2 many TRBD1 TRBJ2-7
CASGSGSNTVELFF TGTGCCAGCGGCAGCGGGTCTAACACCGTGGAGCTGTTTTTT TRBV6-1 few . TRBJ2-2
CSARTGVGQYF TGCAGCGCCAGGACAGGGGTCGGGCAGTACTTC TRBV29-1 many TRBD1 TRBJ2-7
CASSYSSGVTDTQYF TGTGCCAGCAGTTACTCTAGCGGGGTCACAGATACGCAGTATTTT TRBV6-2/TRBV6-3 many TRBD2 TRBJ2-3
CASRGTSGRVEHTYEQYF TGTGCCAGCAGAGGGACTAGCGGGAGGGTCGAGCATACCTACGAGCAGTACTTC TRBV6-6 medium-sized TRBD2 TRBJ2-7
CRGTGEWGEAFF TGCAGAGGGACAGGGGAATGGGGTGAAGCTTTCTTT TRBV20-1 . TRBD1 TRBJ1-1
CSAIPLAGGLGTDTQYF TGCAGTGCTATCCCACTAGCGGGAGGACTAGGCACAGATACGCAGTATTTT TRBV20-1 many TRBD2 TRBJ2-3
CASSMSGRRGDTEAFF TGTGCCAGCAGCATGAGTGGTCGAAGGGGGGACACTGAAGCTTTCTTT TRBV9 many . TRBJ1-1
CASTSVSRLGHYGYTF TGTGCCAGCACCTCGGTCTCACGCCTGGGTCACTATGGCTACACCTTC TRBV28 many . TRBJ1-2
CASSIEGGRRPDTQYF TGTGCCAGTAGTATAGAGGGGGGGCGCAGGCCAGATACGCAGTATTTT TRBV19 many . TRBJ2-3
CASSGLNEKLFF TGTGCCAGCAGCGGTCTTAATGAAAAACTGTTTTTT TRBV9 many . TRBJ1-4
CASSDKGGSYNEQFF TGTGCCAGCAGTGACAAGGGAGGGTCCTACAATGAGCAGTTCTTC TRBV6-4 many TRBD2 TRBJ2-1
CATSGRGQHDTQYF TGTGCCACGTCAGGGAGGGGACAACACGATACGCAGTATTTT TRBV2 many . TRBJ2-3
CAWSVPGGGTEAFF TGTGCCTGGAGTGTACCGGGCGGGGGCACTGAAGCTTTCTTT TRBV30 many . TRBJ1-1
CASSLAAQNEAFF TGCGCCAGCAGCTTGGCAGCACAGAATGAAGCTTTCTTT TRBV5-1 . . TRBJ1-1
CSAPRLAGPNEQFF TGCAGTGCTCCCAGACTAGCGGGGCCAAATGAGCAGTTCTTC TRBV20-1 . TRBD2 TRBJ2-1
CASSSFAGALLNEQYF TGTGCCAGCAGCTCGTTCGCGGGAGCGCTTTTGAACGAGCAGTACTTC TRBV11-3 . TRBD2 TRBJ2-7
CASSYPGLAGGEQYF TGTGCCAGCAGCTACCCGGGACTAGCTGGGGGCGAGCAGTACTTC TRBV11-2 medium-sized TRBD2 TRBJ2-7
CASSQVRGTEAFF TGTGCCAGCAGCCAGGTCAGGGGCACTGAAGCTTTCTTT TRBV3-1 many . TRBJ1-1
CASSRQSRYEQYF TGTGCCAGCAGCCGACAGTCAAGGTACGAGCAGTACTTC TRBV7-2 . . TRBJ2-7
CASSVEPEATVEAFF TGTGCCAGCAGCGTAGAGCCAGAAGCCACAGTTGAAGCTTTCTTT TRBV9 many . TRBJ1-1
CASSSQTSTDTQYF TGCGCCAGCAGCTCCCAGACTAGCACAGATACGCAGTATTTT TRBV5-1 . . TRBJ2-3
CSARSAAGLLTHTQYF TGCAGTGCTAGGAGCGCAGCGGGACTCCTCACACATACGCAGTATTTT TRBV20-1 . TRBD2 TRBJ2-3
CSARSLARYNEQFF TGCAGTGCTAGGTCCCTAGCGAGATACAATGAGCAGTTCTTC TRBV20-1 many . TRBJ2-1
CASSRTGDTGELFF TGTGCCAGCAGTAGGACAGGGGACACCGGGGAGCTGTTTTTT TRBV28 medium-sized TRBD1 TRBJ2-2